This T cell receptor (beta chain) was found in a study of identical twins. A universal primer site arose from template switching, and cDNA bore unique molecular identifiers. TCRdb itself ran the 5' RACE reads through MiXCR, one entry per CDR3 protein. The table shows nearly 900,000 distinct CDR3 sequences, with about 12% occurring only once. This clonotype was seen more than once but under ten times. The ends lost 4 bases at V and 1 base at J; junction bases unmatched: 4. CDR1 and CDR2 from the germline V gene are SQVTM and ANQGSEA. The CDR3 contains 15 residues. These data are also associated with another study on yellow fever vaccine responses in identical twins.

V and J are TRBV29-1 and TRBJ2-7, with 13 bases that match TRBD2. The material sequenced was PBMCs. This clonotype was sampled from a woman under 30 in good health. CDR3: CSVGTSGSLSYEQYF. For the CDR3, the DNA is TGCAGCGTTGGGACTAGCGGGAGCTTGTCCTACGAGCAGTACTTC.